The 6 T cell receptor beta chains below come from one sample, sequenced in a study of identical twins. MiXCR, applied by TCRdb to the 5' RACE reads, yields one record per CDR3 protein. The repertoire holds approximately 670,000 distinct CDR3 sequences, with around 6% as singletons. The sequenced sample was naive T cells sorted from blood. These receptors were taken from a man between 18 and 35 years old in good health.

The chain links TRBV3-1 to TRBJ2-1, with 11 bases that match TRBD2. CDR3 size: 18 residues. Germline assignment: CDR1 LGHDT and CDR2 YNNKEL (reference sequence). V lost 0 bases to trimming and J lost 3 bases; unmatched junction nucleotides: 7. CDR3 nucleotide sequence: TGTGCCAGCAGCCAAGATCTGTCTAGCGGGAGGTTCTACAATGAGCAGTTCTTC. Its translation: CASSQDLSSGRFYNEQFF.

This clonotype has at least ten counts. This chain joins TRBV14 and TRBJ2-5, with TRBD2 matching over 7 bases. Germline V gene data show CDR1 as SGHDN and CDR2 as FVKESK. The length of the CDR3 is 15 residues. The trim removed 3 bases at V and 2 bases at J, leaving 6 bases unmatched. The CDR3 spells CASSHPGGRQETQYF. The CDR3 DNA reads TGTGCCAGCAGCCACCCGGGAGGACGTCAAGAGACCCAGTACTTC.

This clonotype was detected only a few times. The chain combines TRBV6-2 or TRBV6-3 with TRBJ1-1, with 9 bases lining up with TRBD1. Trimming at V came to 6 bases and at J to 6 bases, leaving 5 bases not matched to a gene. This CDR3 has 13 amino acids. The V gene's germline CDR1 is MNHEY and CDR2 SVGEGT. DNA for the CDR3: TGTGCCAGCAGACTAACAGGGGGCCCTGAAGCTTTCTTT. It is translated as CASRLTGGPEAFF.

This clonotype came up a few times. The chain uses TRBV29-1 and TRBJ2-1; the D is unclear. The germline V gene has CDR1 SQVTM and CDR2 ANQGSEA. The CDR3 has 10 amino acids. Trimming took 5 bases from V and 5 from J, leaving 4 bases between them. CDR3 in amino acids: CSVSDNEQFF. CDR3 sequence (DNA): TGCAGCGTTTCCGACAATGAGCAGTTCTTC.

At least ten counts were recorded for this clonotype. A read error may produce the germline difference seen at one junction end. The gene calls are TRBV20-1 and TRBJ2-3; 8 positions agree with TRBD2. Per the germline V gene, CDR1 is DFQATT and CDR2 is SNEGSKA (reference sequence). The CDR3 extends over 11 amino acids. CDR3 DNA sequence: TGCAGTGCGCCCTCAGGACTAGCATCCGATTTT. Translating it yields CSAPSGLASDF.

This clonotype has only one observation. A much larger clone sits a single nucleotide away, making a read error possible. Lacking the conserved final phenylalanine or tryptophan, this CDR3 likely reflects a read error. V and J are TRBV12-3 or TRBV12-4 and TRBJ1-4; TRBD1 aligns across 10 bases. With 6 bases clipped from V and 8 bases from J, the junction kept 3 bases outside the gene matches. CDR3 length: 13 amino acids. The CDR3 sequence is CASRGTGEEKLFC. The CDR3 DNA reads as TGTGCCAGCAGGGGGACAGGGGAGGAAAAACTGTTTTGT.